The 28 T cell receptor beta chains below were found in one sample sequenced in a study of blood T cell repertoires in COVID-19 (dated by TCRdb to about 2020). Receptor libraries were prepared by the immunoSEQ multiplex PCR assay. The immuneACCESS repertoire file appears here via TCRdb, limited to in-frame rearrangements. These files lack a portion of the clones; in checked studies, under half of the deficit traces to unresolved V genes, and the cause of the others is not known. The sample table shows around 130,000 clones, and around 82% are seen once. The ten largest clones capture about 1.5% of the sample. Source material: peripheral blood. The receptors derive from a man aged 55 to 70 with acute or convalescent COVID-19.

The V gene is TRBV24-1, the J gene TRBJ1-2, with no clear D. V lost 0 bases and J lost 7, with 8 bases in between. CDR1 and CDR2 from the germline V gene are KGHDR and SFDVKD. CDR3 length: 13 amino acids. CDR3 residues: CATSDLSLRGYTF. The CDR3 nucleotides are TGTGCCACCAGTGATTTGTCACTACGTGGCTACACCTTC.

The rearrangement uses TRBV27 and TRBJ2-2, with 7 bases aligning to TRBD1. This CDR3 is 14 amino acids long. Germline V lookup: CDR1 MNHEY, CDR2 SMNVEV (reference sequence). The trim removed 5 bases at V and 3 bases at J, leaving 3 bases unmatched. As DNA, the CDR3 is TGTGCCAGCAGTCCGGGACAGTACACCGGGGAGCTGTTTTTT. Amino acid sequence: CASSPGQYTGELFF.

This chain joins TRBV30 and TRBJ2-7, with TRBD2 matching over 10 bases. The CDR3 loop spans 14 amino acids. Germline lookup yields CDR1 GTSNPN and CDR2 SVGIG (reference sequence). Trimming took 0 bases from V and 2 from J; bases not matched to a gene: 1. The chain's CDR3 is CAWSVSGGAYEQYF. The CDR3 nucleotides are TGTGCCTGGAGTGTCAGCGGGGGGGCCTACGAGCAGTACTTC.

This chain uses TRBV27 with TRBJ2-3; possible D gene TRBD2, 7 bases. CDR1 and CDR2 from the germline V gene are MNHEY and SMNVEV (reference sequence). This CDR3 region has 16 residues. With 6 bases removed from V and 2 bases from J, the gap between germline ends came to 18 bases. CDR3 coding DNA: TGTGCCAGCAGACGGAACGGGGGGCTCCACACAGATACGCAGTATTTT. Protein sequence: CASRRNGGLHTDTQYF.

This clone was seen only once. The V and J genes are TRBV13 and TRBJ1-3; D uncertain. This CDR3 spans 14 amino acids. Germline V gene lookup returns CDR1 PRHDT and CDR2 FYEKMQ (reference sequence). Trimming took off 4 bases at V and 0 bases at J, with 7 bases between the two ends. The CDR3 DNA is TGTGCCAGCAGCTACGGGGACTCTGGAAACACCATATATTTT. Translated, it gives CASSYGDSGNTIYF.

The genes are TRBV20-1 and TRBJ2-5; 7 nucleotides match TRBD2. CDR3 length: 17 amino acids. Germline CDR1 and CDR2: DFQATT and SNEGSKA (reference sequence). The ends lost 3 bases at V and 5 bases at J; junction bases unmatched: 18. CDR3 region: CSASAPSGGGGGETQYF. The CDR3 DNA follows: TGCAGTGCTAGTGCTCCATCGGGAGGAGGAGGTGGGGAGACCCAGTACTTC.

This clone has a single count. The genes are TRBV4-2 and TRBJ2-3, with 7 bases lining up with TRBD2. The germline gives CDR1 LGHNA, CDR2 YNFKEQ. V gave up 8 bases and J gave up 2 bases; unmatched junction bases: 10. The CDR3 spans 15 residues. CDR3 sequence reads: CASATWDYPTDTQYF. CDR3 in DNA: TGTGCCAGCGCTACGTGGGACTACCCCACAGATACGCAGTATTTT.

The CDR3 loop reads CASSFSGQGASYNEQFF. CDR3 coding DNA: TGCGCCAGCAGCTTCTCAGGACAGGGGGCCTCCTACAATGAGCAGTTCTTC. The chain carries TRBV5-1 and TRBJ2-1; 11 positions agree with TRBD1. Trimming at V came to 2 bases and at J to 0 bases, leaving 4 bases not matched to a gene. Germline V lookup: CDR1 SGHRS, CDR2 YFSETQ. This CDR3 is 17 amino acids long.

The rearrangement uses TRBV20-1 and TRBJ2-1; D gene ambiguous. Trimming removed 7 bases at V and 12 bases at J, with 10 bases between. The germline gives CDR1 DFQATT, CDR2 SNEGSKA (reference sequence). CDR3 length: 9 residues. CDR3 DNA sequence: TGCAGTGGGGTCCCAGGGCAGTTCTTC. Encoded protein: CSGVPGQFF.

The chain combines TRBV3-1 (or the pseudogene TRBV3-2) with TRBJ1-2; TRBD1 matches at 7 bases. Germline CDR1 reads LGHDT; CDR2 reads YNNKEL (reference sequence). This CDR3 is 16 amino acids long. J was trimmed by 4 bases and V by 0 bases; bases with no gene match: 8. CDR3 nucleotide sequence: TGTGCCAGCAGCCAAGATGGTCCAGGGGGGAGCTATGGCTACACCTTC. Protein sequence: CASSQDGPGGSYGYTF.

This clone was observed a single time. The rearrangement joins TRBV9 to TRBJ2-3; TRBD1 is a possible D gene (5 bases). V dropped 2 bases and J dropped 3 bases, with 7 bases sitting between them. CDR1 and CDR2 from the germline V gene are SGDLS and YYNGEE. This CDR3 is built from 13 residues. The CDR3 reads CASSVRQTDTQYF. The CDR3 nucleotides are TGTGCCAGCAGCGTGAGACAGACAGATACGCAGTATTTT.

The rearrangement uses TRBV24-1 and TRBJ1-5, with D uncertain. V was pared by 7 bases and J by 3 bases, with 18 bases between. CDR1 and CDR2 (germline): KGHDR, SFDVKD. This CDR3 region has 16 residues. CDR3 amino acids: CATRIIRRGTNQPQHF. CDR3 sequence (DNA): TGTGCCACCAGGATTATTAGACGGGGTACCAATCAGCCCCAGCATTTT.

The chain couples TRBV12-3 or TRBV12-4 to TRBJ1-2, with TRBD1 as a possible D gene (5 bases). This CDR3 contains 12 residues. V gave up 4 bases and J gave up 7 bases, with 10 bases separating them. CDR3 loop: CASSYTGAGYTF. The DNA of the CDR3 is TGTGCCAGCAGTTACACAGGTGCTGGCTACACCTTC.

This chain connects TRBV4-1 to TRBJ1-4; no reliable D call. V was trimmed by 1 base and J by 6 bases, leaving 3 bases between them. CDR1 is MGHRA and CDR2 is YSYEKL in the germline V gene. The CDR3 has 12 amino acids. CDR3 in DNA: TGCGCCAGCAGCCAAGCTTATGAAAAACTGTTTTTT. Its protein is CASSQAYEKLFF.

V gene TRBV7-9 combines with J gene TRBJ1-1, with a tentative D call TRBD1 (6 bases). Per germline, CDR1 SEHNR and CDR2 FQNEAQ (reference sequence). The V gene lost 1 base and the J gene lost 8 bases, with 8 bases spanning the gap. The CDR3 has 12 residues. The CDR3 DNA follows: TGTGCCAGCAGCTTAGAGGACAGAGAAGCTTTCTTT. It translates to CASSLEDREAFF.

CDR3 bases: TGTGCCATCAGGGCTGACAGGGGGAACACTGAAGCTTTCTTT. Translated, it gives CAIRADRGNTEAFF. The chain carries TRBV10-3 and TRBJ1-1; 8 bases line up with TRBD1. This CDR3 contains 14 residues. V was pared by 6 bases and J by 1 base, with 4 bases of the junction left unmatched. The germline CDR1 and CDR2 sequences are ENHRY and SYGVKD.

This chain connects TRBV7-3 to TRBJ2-3; TRBD2 aligns across 9 bases. The CDR3 extends over 17 amino acids. The J segment lost 2 bases and the V segment lost 2 bases, leaving 8 bases of the junction unmatched. The germline V gene has CDR1 SGHTA and CDR2 FQGTGA. The CDR3 spells CASSLGKLAGITDTQYF. CDR3 DNA sequence: TGTGCCAGCAGCTTAGGCAAGCTAGCGGGGATCACAGATACGCAGTATTTT.

This clone was counted a few times. The J gene is TRBJ1-2, the V gene TRBV6-5; possible D gene TRBD1, 6 bases. Trimming removed 0 bases from V and 2 bases from J, with 10 bases in between. The CDR3 has 15 amino acids. Germline V gene data show CDR1 as MNHEY and CDR2 as SVGAGI. CDR3: CASSYSGGANYGYTF. The CDR3 nucleotides read TGTGCCAGCAGTTACTCCGGGGGGGCAAACTATGGCTACACCTTC.

The chain combines TRBV18 with TRBJ1-3; TRBD1 agrees at 7 bases. This CDR3 comprises 17 residues. The trim removed 6 bases at V and 0 bases at J, leaving 11 bases unmatched. Per germline, CDR1 KGHSH and CDR2 LQKENI. The CDR3 is CASSPRDRVSSGNTIYF. DNA for the CDR3: TGTGCCAGCTCCCCCCGAGACAGGGTGAGCTCTGGAAACACCATATATTTT.

The chain recombines TRBV11-3 with TRBJ2-2; D is undetermined. With 7 bases removed from V and 7 bases from J, the gap between germline ends came to 13 bases. From germline, CDR1 is SGHNT and CDR2 YENEEA. CDR3 length equals 13 residues. The CDR3 loop reads CASTSGPGGELFF. In DNA, the CDR3 is TGTGCCAGCACCTCTGGGCCCGGCGGGGAGCTGTTTTTT.

The chain employs TRBV7-2 and TRBJ2-3, with D maybe TRBD2 (5 bases). The CDR3 contains 13 residues. Germline V lookup: CDR1 SGHTA, CDR2 FQGNSA. The ends were cut back, 5 bases at V and 6 bases at J, with 12 bases in the middle. In DNA form, the CDR3 reads TGTGCCAGCAGCGAAATAGCGCGGGATACGCAGTATTTT. Translating it yields CASSEIARDTQYF.

The chain carries TRBV5-6 and TRBJ1-2, with a tentative D call TRBD1 (6 bases). V was pared by 2 bases and J by 5 bases, with 16 bases between. The CDR3 sequence is 15 residues long. Germline V lookup: CDR1 SGHDT, CDR2 YYEEEE. The chain's CDR3 is CASSLGQPKGYGYTF. CDR3 nucleotide sequence: TGTGCCAGCAGCTTAGGACAGCCGAAAGGGTATGGCTACACCTTC.

This clone has more than one count but fewer than ten. The chain has TRBV19 and TRBJ1-3, with D perhaps matching TRBD1 (5 bases). CDR1 and CDR2 (germline): LNHDA, SQIVND (reference sequence). V was cut by 3 bases and J by 4 bases, with 16 bases left in between. The CDR3 is 16 amino acids. CDR3 sequence: CASSITLRGYGNTIYF. CDR3 bases: TGTGCCAGTAGTATTACGCTGCGGGGGTACGGAAACACCATATATTTT.

This chain connects TRBV6-5 to TRBJ1-2; D may be TRBD1 (5 bases). The V and J ends lost 0 bases and 4 bases respectively, with 6 bases between them. CDR3 size: 13 residues. Germline CDR1 and CDR2: MNHEY and SVGAGI. In nucleotides, the CDR3 is TGTGCCAGCAGTTACTCTGGGGCCTATGGCTACACCTTC. It yields the protein CASSYSGAYGYTF.

J is TRBJ2-5 and V is TRBV5-5; D is uncertain. V was shortened by 3 bases and J by 5 bases, with 14 bases between the two germline ends. The CDR3 covers 14 residues. Germline lookup yields CDR1 SGHKS and CDR2 YYEKEE (reference sequence). The CDR3 loop reads CASSSSIEWETQYF. For the CDR3, the DNA is TGTGCCAGCAGCTCGTCCATAGAGTGGGAGACCCAGTACTTC.

The table lists this clone with a few counts. For the CDR3, the DNA is TGCGCCAGCAGCCTCGGGACTAGCGGGAGAGGAAACAATGAGCAGTTCTTC. The encoded protein is CASSLGTSGRGNNEQFF. This chain connects TRBV5-1 to TRBJ2-1, with 14 bases lining up with TRBD2. The CDR3 length is 17 residues. V shed 4 bases and J 5 bases; nucleotides not matched to a gene: 8. CDR1 is SGHRS and CDR2 is YFSETQ in the germline V gene.

This rearrangement joins TRBV18 to TRBJ2-7; a possible D gene is TRBD1 (5 bases). CDR1 KGHSH and CDR2 LQKENI come from the germline V gene. Trimming removed 5 bases from V and 4 bases from J, with 15 bases in between. The CDR3 covers 14 residues. The CDR3 loop reads CASSVYTGSYEQYF. In DNA, the CDR3 is TGTGCCAGCTCAGTGTATACAGGTTCATACGAGCAGTACTTC. The whole variable domain, remainder taken from reference TRBV18 and TRBJ2-7, is NAGVMQNPRHLVRRRGQEARLRCSPMKGHSHVYWYRQLPEEGLKFMVYLQKENIIDESGMPKERFSAEFPKEGPSILRIQQVVRGDSAAYFCASSVYTGSYEQYFGPGTRLTVT.

The chain couples TRBV5-1 to TRBJ2-2; 9 bases agree with TRBD2. The CDR3 loop spans 14 amino acids. Trimming at V came to 3 bases and at J to 5 bases, leaving 2 bases not matched to a gene. Germline lookup yields CDR1 SGHRS and CDR2 YFSETQ. The DNA of the CDR3 is TGCGCCAGCAGCTCCGGACTAGCGACCGGGGAGCTGTTTTTT. Encoded protein: CASSSGLATGELFF.